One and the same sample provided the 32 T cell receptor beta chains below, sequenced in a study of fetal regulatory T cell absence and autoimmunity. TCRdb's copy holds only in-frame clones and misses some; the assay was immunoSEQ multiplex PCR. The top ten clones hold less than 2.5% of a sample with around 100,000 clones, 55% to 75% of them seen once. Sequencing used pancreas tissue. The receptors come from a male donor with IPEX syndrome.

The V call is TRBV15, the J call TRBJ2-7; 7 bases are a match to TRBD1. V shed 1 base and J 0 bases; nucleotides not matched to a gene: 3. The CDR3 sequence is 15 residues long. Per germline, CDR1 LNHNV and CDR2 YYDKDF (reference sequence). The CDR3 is CATSRGQGSSYEQYF. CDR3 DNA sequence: TGTGCCACCAGCAGAGGACAGGGCAGCTCCTACGAGCAGTACTTC.

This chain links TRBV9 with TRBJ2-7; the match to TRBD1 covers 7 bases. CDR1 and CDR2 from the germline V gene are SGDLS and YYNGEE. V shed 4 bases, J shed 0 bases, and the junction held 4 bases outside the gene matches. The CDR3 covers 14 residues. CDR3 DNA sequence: TGTGCCAGCAGCCCGGGGACAGTCTCCTACGAGCAGTACTTC. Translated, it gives CASSPGTVSYEQYF.

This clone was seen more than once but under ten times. The CDR3 reads CASSLGQGAKYEQYF. CDR3 DNA sequence: TGTGCCAGCAGCCTCGGACAGGGGGCGAAATACGAGCAGTACTTC. The gene calls are TRBV5-4 and TRBJ2-7, with 11 nucleotides matching TRBD1. V was pared by 4 bases and J by 4 bases, with 7 bases of the junction left unmatched. The CDR3 is 15 amino acids. CDR1 and CDR2 from the germline V gene are SGHNT and YYREEE (reference sequence).

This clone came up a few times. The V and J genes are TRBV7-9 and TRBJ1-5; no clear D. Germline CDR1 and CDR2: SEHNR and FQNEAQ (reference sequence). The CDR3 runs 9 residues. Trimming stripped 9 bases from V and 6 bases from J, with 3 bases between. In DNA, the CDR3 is TGTGCCAGTCTTCAGCCCCAGCATTTT. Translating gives CASLQPQHF. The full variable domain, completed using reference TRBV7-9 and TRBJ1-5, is DTGVSQNPRHKITKRGQNVTFRCDPISEHNRLYWYRQTLGQGPEFLTYFQNEAQLEKSRLLSDRFSAERPKGSFSTLEIQRTEQGDSAMYLCASLQPQHFGDGTRLSIL.

Written as DNA, the CDR3 is TGTGCCAGCAGCCAAGGGGCCCAAGAGACCCAGTACTTC. Translating gives CASSQGAQETQYF. This chain connects TRBV4-2 to TRBJ2-5; D is uncertain. Germline V gives CDR1 LGHNA, CDR2 YNFKEQ. Deletions cut 1 base from V and 1 base from J, with 4 bases between. CDR3 length: 13 amino acids.

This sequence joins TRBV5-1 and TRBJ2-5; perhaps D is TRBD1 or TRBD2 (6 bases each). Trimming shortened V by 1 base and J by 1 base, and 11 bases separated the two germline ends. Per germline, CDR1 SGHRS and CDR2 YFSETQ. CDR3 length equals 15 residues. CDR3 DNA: TGCGCCAGCAGCTTGAGTGGGGGGCTCCAAGAGACCCAGTACTTC. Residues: CASSLSGGLQETQYF.

The CDR3 protein is CASSERDRMGELFF. CDR3 nucleotides: TGTGCCAGCAGCGAGAGGGACAGAATGGGGGAGCTGTTTTTT. This chain connects TRBV9 to TRBJ2-2, with 7 bases that match TRBD1. CDR1 is SGDLS, CDR2 YYNGEE, per germline. The CDR3 contains 14 residues. V lost 3 bases, J lost 8 bases, and 7 bases stayed unmatched.

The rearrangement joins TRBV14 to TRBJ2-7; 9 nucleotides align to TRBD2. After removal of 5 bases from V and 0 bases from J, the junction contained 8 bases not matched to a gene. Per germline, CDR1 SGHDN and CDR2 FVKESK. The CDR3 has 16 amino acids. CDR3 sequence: CASSIIPTSGSYEQYF. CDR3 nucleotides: TGTGCCAGCAGCATAATCCCGACTAGCGGCTCCTACGAGCAGTACTTC. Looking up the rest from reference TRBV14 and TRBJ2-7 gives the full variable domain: EAGVTQFPSHSVIEKGQTVTLRCDPISGHDNLYWYRRVMGKEIKFLLHFVKESKQDESGMPNNRFLAERTGGTYSTLKVQPAELEDSGVYFCASSIIPTSGSYEQYFGPGTRLTVT.

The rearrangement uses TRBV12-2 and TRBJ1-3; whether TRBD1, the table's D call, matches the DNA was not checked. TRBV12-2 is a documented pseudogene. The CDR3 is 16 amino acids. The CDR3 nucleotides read TGTGCAAGTCGCTTAAGTAGACAGAGCTCTGGAAACACCATATATTTT. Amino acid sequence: CASRLSRQSSGNTIYF.

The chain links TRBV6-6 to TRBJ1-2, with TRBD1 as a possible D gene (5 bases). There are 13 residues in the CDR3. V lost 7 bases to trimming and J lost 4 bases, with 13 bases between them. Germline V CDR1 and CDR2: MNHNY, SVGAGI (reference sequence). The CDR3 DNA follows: TGTGCCAGCACCGACGGGGGGATCTATGGCTACACCTTC. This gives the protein CASTDGGIYGYTF.

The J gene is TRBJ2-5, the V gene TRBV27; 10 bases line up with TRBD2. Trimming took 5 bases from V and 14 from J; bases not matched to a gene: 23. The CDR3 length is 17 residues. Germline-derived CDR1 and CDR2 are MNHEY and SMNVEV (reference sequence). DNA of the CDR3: TGTGCCAGCAGTCTACTCCCGTCTCCGACTAGCGGGCCGCCACAATACTTC. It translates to CASSLLPSPTSGPPQYF.

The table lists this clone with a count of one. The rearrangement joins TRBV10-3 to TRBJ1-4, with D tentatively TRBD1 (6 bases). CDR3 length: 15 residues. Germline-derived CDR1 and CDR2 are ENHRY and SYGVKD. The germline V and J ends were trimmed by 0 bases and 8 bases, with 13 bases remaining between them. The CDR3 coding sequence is TGTGCCATCAGTGAGTCGATGGGGGGCGGAGAAAAACTGTTTTTT. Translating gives CAISESMGGGEKLFF.

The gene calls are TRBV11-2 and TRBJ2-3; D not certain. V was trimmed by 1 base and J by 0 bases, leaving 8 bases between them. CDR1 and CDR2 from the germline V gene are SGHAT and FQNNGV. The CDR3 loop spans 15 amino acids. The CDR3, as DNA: TGTGCCAGCAGCTTAGCGGATCGGAGCACAGATACGCAGTATTTT. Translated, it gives CASSLADRSTDTQYF.

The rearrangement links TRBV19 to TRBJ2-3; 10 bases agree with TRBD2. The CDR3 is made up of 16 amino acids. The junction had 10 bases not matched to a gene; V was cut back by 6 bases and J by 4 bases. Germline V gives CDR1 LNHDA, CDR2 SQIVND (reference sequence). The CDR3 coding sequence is TGTGCCAGTAGGGGACCGGGACTAGCGAAGTCAGATACGCAGTATTTT. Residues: CASRGPGLAKSDTQYF.

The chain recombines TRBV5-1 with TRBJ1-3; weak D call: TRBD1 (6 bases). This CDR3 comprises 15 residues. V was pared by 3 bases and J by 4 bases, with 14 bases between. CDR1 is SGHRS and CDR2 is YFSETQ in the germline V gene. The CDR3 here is CASSWRGFPGNTIYF. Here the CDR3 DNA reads TGCGCCAGCAGCTGGAGGGGGTTCCCCGGAAACACCATATATTTT.

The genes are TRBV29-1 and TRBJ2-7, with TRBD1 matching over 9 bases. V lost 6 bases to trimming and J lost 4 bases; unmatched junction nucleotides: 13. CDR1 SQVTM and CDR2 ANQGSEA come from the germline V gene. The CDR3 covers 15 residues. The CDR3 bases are TGCAGCGTGGTCGGATGGGACAGGGATCAGTACGAGCAGTACTTC. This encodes CSVVGWDRDQYEQYF.

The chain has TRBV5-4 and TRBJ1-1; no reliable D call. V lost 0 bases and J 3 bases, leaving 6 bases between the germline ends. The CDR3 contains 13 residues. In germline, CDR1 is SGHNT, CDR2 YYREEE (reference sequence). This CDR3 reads CASSLGLDTEAFF. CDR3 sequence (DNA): TGTGCCAGCAGCTTGGGGCTCGACACTGAAGCTTTCTTT. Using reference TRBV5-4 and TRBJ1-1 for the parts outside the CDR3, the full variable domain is ETGVTQSPTHLIKTRGQQVTLRCSSQSGHNTVSWYQQALGQGPQFIFQYYREEENGRGNFPPRFSGLQFPNYSSELNVNALELDDSALYLCASSLGLDTEAFFGQGTRLTVV.

This chain's CDR3 is CASSLEGLDWGYEQFF. DNA for the CDR3: TGTGCCAGCAGCTTAGAGGGACTAGACTGGGGATATGAGCAGTTCTTC. The chain couples TRBV7-9 to TRBJ2-1; 8 bases line up with TRBD2. The J segment lost 8 bases and the V segment lost 1 base, leaving 10 bases of the junction unmatched. The germline CDR1 and CDR2 sequences are SEHNR and FQNEAQ (reference sequence). This CDR3 spans 16 amino acids.

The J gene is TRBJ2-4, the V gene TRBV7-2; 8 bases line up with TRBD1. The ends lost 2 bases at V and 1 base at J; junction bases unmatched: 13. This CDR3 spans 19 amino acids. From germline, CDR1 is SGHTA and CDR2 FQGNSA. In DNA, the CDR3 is TGTGCCAGCAGCTTAAGGACAGGGAACCCCTTAGAGGCCAAAAACATTCAGTACTTC. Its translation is CASSLRTGNPLEAKNIQYF.

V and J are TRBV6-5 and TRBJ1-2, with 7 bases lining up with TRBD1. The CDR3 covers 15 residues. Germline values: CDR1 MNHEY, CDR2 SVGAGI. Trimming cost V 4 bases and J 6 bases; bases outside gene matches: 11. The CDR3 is CASSSAGTVGHGYTF. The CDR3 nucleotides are TGTGCCAGCAGTTCGGCCGGGACAGTCGGTCATGGCTACACCTTC.

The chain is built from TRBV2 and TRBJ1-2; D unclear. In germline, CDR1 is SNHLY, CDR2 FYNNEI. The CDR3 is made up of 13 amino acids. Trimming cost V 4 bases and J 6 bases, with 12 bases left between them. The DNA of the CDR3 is TGTGCCAGCAGTGTAACAGAGTGGGATGGCTACACCTTC. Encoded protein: CASSVTEWDGYTF.

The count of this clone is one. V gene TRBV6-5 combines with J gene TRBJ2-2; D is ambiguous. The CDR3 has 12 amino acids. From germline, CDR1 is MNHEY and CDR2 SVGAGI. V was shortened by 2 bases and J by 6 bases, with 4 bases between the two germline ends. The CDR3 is CASSYGPGELFF. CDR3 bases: TGTGCCAGCAGTTACGGCCCCGGGGAGCTGTTTTTT.

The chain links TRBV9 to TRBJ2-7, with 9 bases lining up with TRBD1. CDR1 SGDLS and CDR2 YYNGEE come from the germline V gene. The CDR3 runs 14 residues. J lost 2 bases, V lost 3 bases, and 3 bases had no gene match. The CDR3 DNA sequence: TGTGCCAGCAGCGAGGGACAGGGAACCTACGAGCAGTACTTC. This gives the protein CASSEGQGTYEQYF. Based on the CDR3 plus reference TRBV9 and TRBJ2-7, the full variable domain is DSGVTQTPKHLITATGQRVTLRCSPRSGDLSVYWYQQSLDQGLQFLIQYYNGEERAKGNILERFSAQQFPDLHSELNLSSLELGDSALYFCASSEGQGTYEQYFGPGTRLTVT.

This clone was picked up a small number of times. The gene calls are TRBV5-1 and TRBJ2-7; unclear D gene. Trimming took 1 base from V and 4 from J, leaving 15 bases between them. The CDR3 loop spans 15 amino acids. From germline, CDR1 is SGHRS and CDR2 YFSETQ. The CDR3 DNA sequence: TGCGCCAGCAGCTTGTACGCAGTGGGGTTGTACGAGCAGTACTTC. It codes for CASSLYAVGLYEQYF.

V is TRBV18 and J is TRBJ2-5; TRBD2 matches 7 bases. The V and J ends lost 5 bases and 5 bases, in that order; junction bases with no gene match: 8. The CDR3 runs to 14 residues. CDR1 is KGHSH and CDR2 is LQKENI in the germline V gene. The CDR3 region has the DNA TGTGCCAGCTCAGTACGCGGGGGTAAGGAGACCCAGTACTTC. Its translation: CASSVRGGKETQYF.

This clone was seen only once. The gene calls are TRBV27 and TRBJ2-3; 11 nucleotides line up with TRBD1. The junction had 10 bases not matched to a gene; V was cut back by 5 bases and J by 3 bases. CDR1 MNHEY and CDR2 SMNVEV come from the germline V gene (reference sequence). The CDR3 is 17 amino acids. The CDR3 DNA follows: TGTGCCAGCAGTCCTAGGGACAGGGGGAGCGAGACAGATACGCAGTATTTT. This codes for CASSPRDRGSETDTQYF.

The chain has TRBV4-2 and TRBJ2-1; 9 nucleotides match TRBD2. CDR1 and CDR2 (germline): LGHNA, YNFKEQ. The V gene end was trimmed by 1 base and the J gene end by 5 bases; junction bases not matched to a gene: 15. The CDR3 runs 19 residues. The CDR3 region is CASSQVWLAGPTPHNEQFF. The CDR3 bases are TGTGCCAGCAGCCAAGTGTGGCTAGCGGGACCCACCCCCCACAATGAGCAGTTCTTC.

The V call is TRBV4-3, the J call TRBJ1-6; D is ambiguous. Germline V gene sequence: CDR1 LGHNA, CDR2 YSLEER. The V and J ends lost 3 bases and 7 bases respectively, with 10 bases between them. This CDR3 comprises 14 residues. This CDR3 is CASSQSRTNSPLHF. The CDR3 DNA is TGCGCCAGCAGCCAGAGTAGGACGAATTCACCCCTCCACTTT.

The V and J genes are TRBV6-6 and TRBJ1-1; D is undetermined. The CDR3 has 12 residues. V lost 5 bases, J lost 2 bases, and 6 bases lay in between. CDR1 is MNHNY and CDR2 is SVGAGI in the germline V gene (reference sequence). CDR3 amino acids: CASSLYNTEAFF. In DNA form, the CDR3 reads TGTGCCAGCAGTCTTTACAACACTGAAGCTTTCTTT.

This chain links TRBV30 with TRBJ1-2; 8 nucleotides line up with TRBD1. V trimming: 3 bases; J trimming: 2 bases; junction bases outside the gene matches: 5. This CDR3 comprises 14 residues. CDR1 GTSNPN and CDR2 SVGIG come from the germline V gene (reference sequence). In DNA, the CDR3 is TGTGCCTGGAGCCGACAGGGGAGGAACTATGGCTACACCTTC. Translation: CAWSRQGRNYGYTF.

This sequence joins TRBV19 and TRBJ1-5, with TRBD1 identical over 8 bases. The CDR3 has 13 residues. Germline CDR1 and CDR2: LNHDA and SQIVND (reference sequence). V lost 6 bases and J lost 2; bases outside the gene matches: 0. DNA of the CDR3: TGTGCCAGTAGGACAGGGGGCAATCAGCCCCAGCATTTT. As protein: CASRTGGNQPQHF.

The DNA of the CDR3 is TGCGCCAGCAGCTTGTGGGGGGCCACGACCGAGCAGTACTTC. This codes for CASSLWGATTEQYF. The V gene is TRBV5-1, the J gene TRBJ2-7; D is perhaps TRBD1 or TRBD2 (6 bases each). V lost 1 base to trimming and J lost 6 bases, with 14 bases between them. Germline values: CDR1 SGHRS, CDR2 YFSETQ. This CDR3 is 14 amino acids long.